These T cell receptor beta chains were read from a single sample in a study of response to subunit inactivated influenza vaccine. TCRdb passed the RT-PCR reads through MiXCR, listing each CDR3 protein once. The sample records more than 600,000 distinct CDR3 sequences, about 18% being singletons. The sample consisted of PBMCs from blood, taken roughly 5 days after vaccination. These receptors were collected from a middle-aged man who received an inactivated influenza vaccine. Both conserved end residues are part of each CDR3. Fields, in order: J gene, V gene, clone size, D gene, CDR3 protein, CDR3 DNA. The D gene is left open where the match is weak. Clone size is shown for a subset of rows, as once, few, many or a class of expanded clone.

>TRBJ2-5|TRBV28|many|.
CASSWGQETQYF
TGTGCCAGCAGTTGGGGCCAAGAGACCCAGTACTTC
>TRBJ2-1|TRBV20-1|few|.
CSASITVKNNEQFF
TGCAGTGCTAGTATCACTGTGAAGAACAATGAGCAGTTCTTC
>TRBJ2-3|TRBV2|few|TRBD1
CASSDQGAGTDTQYF
TGTGCCAGCAGTGATCAGGGGGCCGGCACAGATACGCAGTATTTT
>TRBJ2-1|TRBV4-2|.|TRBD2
CASSQELAGPEQFF
TGTGCCAGCAGCCAAGAACTAGCGGGGCCGGAGCAGTTCTTC
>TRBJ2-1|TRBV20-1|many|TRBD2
CSAKGLAVGSGYNEQFF
TGCAGTGCCAAGGGACTAGCGGTTGGTTCGGGCTACAATGAGCAGTTCTTC
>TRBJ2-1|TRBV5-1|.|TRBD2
CASSLGDSGSRNLDEQFF
TGCGCCAGCAGCTTGGGTGATAGCGGGAGTCGAAATCTCGATGAGCAGTTCTTC
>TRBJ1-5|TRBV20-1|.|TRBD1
CSANRGEQPQHF
TGCAGTGCAAACAGGGGGGAACAGCCCCAGCATTTT
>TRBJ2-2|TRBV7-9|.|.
CASSFQGSGTGELFF
TGTGCCAGCAGCTTCCAGGGTTCTGGGACCGGGGAGCTGTTTTTT
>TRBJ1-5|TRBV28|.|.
CASRDPWQPQHF
TGTGCCAGCAGAGACCCTTGGCAGCCCCAGCATTTT
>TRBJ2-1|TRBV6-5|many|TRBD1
CASSYSGTAYNEQFF
TGTGCCAGCAGTTACTCGGGGACAGCATACAATGAGCAGTTCTTC
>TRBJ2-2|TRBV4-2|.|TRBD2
CASSQAGGTGKLFF
TGTGCCAGCAGCCAAGCGGGGGGGACCGGGAAGCTGTTTTTT